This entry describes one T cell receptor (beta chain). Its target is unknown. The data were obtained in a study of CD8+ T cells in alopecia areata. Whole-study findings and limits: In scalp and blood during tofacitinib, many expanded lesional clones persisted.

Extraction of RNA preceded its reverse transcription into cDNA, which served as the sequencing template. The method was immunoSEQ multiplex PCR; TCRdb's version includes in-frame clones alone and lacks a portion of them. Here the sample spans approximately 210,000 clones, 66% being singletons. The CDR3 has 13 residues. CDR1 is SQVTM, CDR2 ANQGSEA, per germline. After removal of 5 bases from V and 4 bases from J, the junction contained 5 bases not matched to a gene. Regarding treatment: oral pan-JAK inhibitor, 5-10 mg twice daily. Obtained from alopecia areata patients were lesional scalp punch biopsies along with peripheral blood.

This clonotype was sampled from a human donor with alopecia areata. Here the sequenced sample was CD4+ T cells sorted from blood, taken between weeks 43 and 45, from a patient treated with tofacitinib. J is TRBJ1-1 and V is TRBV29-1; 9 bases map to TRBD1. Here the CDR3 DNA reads TGCAGCGTTACCGGACAGGGGAGCACTGAAGCTTTCTTT. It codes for CSVTGQGSTEAFF.